The rows below give T cell receptor beta chains drawn from one sample of a study of cytomegalovirus exposure and HLA in healthy donors. Sequencing was performed with immunoSEQ multiplex PCR; in TCRdb, only in-frame clones are kept and a portion is missing. Of about 130,000 clones in the sample, around 80% were seen once. The sample was PBMCs. The receptors derive from a female donor in good health and CMV-seronegative. CDR3s include the opening cysteine and the closing phenylalanine or tryptophan. The order of the fields is D gene, clone size, J gene, V gene, CDR3 DNA, CDR3 protein. D genes are given only for firm matches. Clone size is shown for a subset of rows, as once, few, many or a class of expanded clone.

NA | NA | TRBJ2-2 | TRBV29-1 | TGCAGCGTTGAACCACTCGCGAACACCGGGGAGCTGTTTTTT | CSVEPLANTGELFF
NA | NA | TRBJ2-7 | TRBV2 | TGTGCCAGCAGTGAAATTTACGAGTCCTACGAGCAGTACTTC | CASSEIYESYEQYF
TRBD1 | NA | TRBJ2-5 | TRBV15 | TGTGCCACCAGTCCCCAACAGGGGCTGCAAGAGACCCAGTACTTC | CATSPQQGLQETQYF
NA | NA | TRBJ2-3 | TRBV5-4 | TGTGCCAGCAGCCCTCCCTTCGGGGGGCCGAGCACAGATACGCAGTATTTT | CASSPPFGGPSTDTQYF
TRBD1 | NA | TRBJ2-7 | TRBV6-1 | TGTGCCAGCAGTGAAGCCGGGACAGTTCCCTACGAGCAGTACTTC | CASSEAGTVPYEQYF
NA | few | TRBJ1-1 | TRBV27 | TGTGCCAGCAGTTTAAGGGGGGGTTCAATGAACACTGAAGCTTTCTTT | CASSLRGGSMNTEAFF
TRBD2 | NA | TRBJ2-1 | TRBV9 | TGTGCCAGCACCCCTCTGACTAGCGGGGGCAATGAGCAGTTCTTC | CASTPLTSGGNEQFF
TRBD1 | NA | TRBJ2-7 | TRBV6-5 | TGTGCCAGCAGTCGCCCTAGGACAGGGTCTGGGGAGCAGTACTTC | CASSRPRTGSGEQYF
TRBD1 | NA | TRBJ2-7 | TRBV5-6 | TGTGCCAGCAGCTTTTACGGGACAGGGTCAGCCGAGCAGTACTTC | CASSFYGTGSAEQYF
NA | NA | TRBJ2-5 | TRBV20-1 | TGCAGTGCGACCCTAGAAGAGACCCAGTACTTC | CSATLEETQYF
NA | NA | TRBJ2-1 | TRBV19 | TGTGCCAGTAGTAAGGGTCAGGGAAGTAGTGAGCAGTTCTTC | CASSKGQGSSEQFF
NA | NA | TRBJ1-6 | TRBV5-1 | TGCGCCAGCAGCTCCCGTTATAATTCACCCCTCCACTTT | CASSSRYNSPLHF
NA | NA | TRBJ1-1 | TRBV5-4 | TGTGCCAGCAGCATTGGCTCCCAGGGGCTTGTCACTGAAGCTTTCTTT | CASSIGSQGLVTEAFF
TRBD1 | NA | TRBJ1-1 | TRBV19 | TGTGCCAGTAGCTTCCCGGGACAGGGGGCAGCTGAAGCTTTCTTT | CASSFPGQGAAEAFF
NA | NA | TRBJ2-3 | TRBV2 | TGTGCCAGCAGTGTTCTAGGGGGCACAGATACGCAGTATTTT | CASSVLGGTDTQYF
TRBD1 | NA | TRBJ1-1 | TRBV30 | TGTGCCTGGAGAACCACCCGGGACAGGGCAAGAAAAACTGAAGCTTTCTTT | CAWRTTRDRARKTEAFF
NA | NA | TRBJ2-7 | TRBV6-5 | TGTGCCAGCAGTTACGGGAATGGAGGTGAGCAGTACTTC | CASSYGNGGEQYF
TRBD1 | few | TRBJ1-4 | TRBV5-4 | TGTGCCAGCAGCTTCTCGACAGGGGGGTCTGAAAAACTGTTTTTT | CASSFSTGGSEKLFF
NA | NA | TRBJ2-3 | TRBV6-5 | TGTGCCAGCAGTTACGGAGTCCTAGCCACAGATACGCAGTATTTT | CASSYGVLATDTQYF
TRBD1 | NA | TRBJ2-7 | TRBV7-9 | TGTGCCAGCAGCTCTGACAGGGTGAAGCAGTACTTC | CASSSDRVKQYF
TRBD2 | few | TRBJ2-1 | TRBV2 | TGTGCCAGCGTTCGGGGGGGCCAATACAATGAGCAGTTCTTC | CASVRGGQYNEQFF
NA | few | TRBJ2-3 | TRBV11-2 | TGTGCCAGCAGCCGAGACGAACAGGGGTGGGGGGCGCGGGCGGATACGCAGTATTTT | CASSRDEQGWGARADTQYF
TRBD2 | NA | TRBJ2-5 | TRBV30 | TGTGCCTGGAGGGGCCCAGCGGGAGGGAGAGTGGGGACCCAGTACTTC | CAWRGPAGGRVGTQYF
TRBD1 | NA | TRBJ1-1 | TRBV19 | TGTGCCAGTAGTCTCCTTCCGGGACAGGGCACTGAAGCTTTCTTT | CASSLLPGQGTEAFF
NA | NA | TRBJ1-2 | TRBV15 | TGTGCCACCAGCAGAGCGGGAGAGGGCAGGGCCAGGTATGGCTACACCTTC | CATSRAGEGRARYGYTF
NA | NA | TRBJ2-3 | TRBV7-9 | TGTGCCAGCAGCTTAGAACAGGGTAGTGATACGCAGTATTTT | CASSLEQGSDTQYF
NA | once | TRBJ2-2 | TRBV30 | TGTGCCTGGAGACTCGGGGTTAACACCGGGGAGCTGTTTTTT | CAWRLGVNTGELFF
TRBD2 | NA | TRBJ2-3 | TRBV2 | TGTGCCAGCAGTGGAGATAGCGGGGGCACAGATACGCAGTATTTT | CASSGDSGGTDTQYF
NA | NA | TRBJ2-6 | TRBV5-4 | TGTGCCAGCAGACGACAACTAGCAGTCTCTGGGGCCAACGTCCTGACTTTC | CASRRQLAVSGANVLTF
TRBD1 | NA | TRBJ1-2 | TRBV28 | TGTGCCAGCAGGCACAGGGGTATAAACTATGGCTACACCTTC | CASRHRGINYGYTF
NA | NA | TRBJ1-1 | TRBV5-1 | TGCGCCAGCAGCTTGGTTATCGGGGGAATCGAACAAAACACTGAAGCTTTCTTT | CASSLVIGGIEQNTEAFF
NA | NA | TRBJ2-5 | TRBV11-1 | TGTGCCAGCAGCCAGGGGTACCAGACCCAGTACTTC | CASSQGYQTQYF
NA | NA | TRBJ2-1 | TRBV4-1 | TGCGCCAGCAGCCGGTTGGACTACAGTGAGCAGTTCTTC | CASSRLDYSEQFF
NA | NA | TRBJ1-2 | TRBV4-1 | TGCGCCAGCAGCCAAGAAGAGGGTCTAGGCGGGTATGGCTACACCTTC | CASSQEEGLGGYGYTF
NA | NA | TRBJ2-7 | TRBV7-9 | TGTTCCAGCAGCTTAGTTCAGGGGAAAGAGCAGTACTTC | CSSSLVQGKEQYF
NA | once | TRBJ2-7 | TRBV18 | TGTGCCAGCTCACCACCCACCGGGAAAACCGGCGGGGACGAGCAGTACTTC | CASSPPTGKTGGDEQYF
NA | few | TRBJ1-1 | TRBV12-5 | TGTGCTAGTGGTTTGGCCCCAGACGGGAGCACTGAAGCTTTCTTT | CASGLAPDGSTEAFF
TRBD1 | NA | TRBJ1-1 | TRBV19 | TGTGCCAGTAGATTCCGGACAGGGACTGAAGCTTTCTTT | CASRFRTGTEAFF
NA | NA | TRBJ1-2 | TRBV27 | TGTGCCAGCAGTTTATTGGCAGGGGTGAGCTATGGCTACACCTTC | CASSLLAGVSYGYTF
NA | NA | TRBJ2-5 | TRBV7-9 | TGTGCCAGCAGCTTAAGGACAAACCAAGAGACCCAGTACTTC | CASSLRTNQETQYF
NA | NA | TRBJ1-4 | TRBV21-1 | TGTGCCAGCAGCAAGCAGGGGGCGTACAATGAAAAACTGTTTTTT | CASSKQGAYNEKLFF